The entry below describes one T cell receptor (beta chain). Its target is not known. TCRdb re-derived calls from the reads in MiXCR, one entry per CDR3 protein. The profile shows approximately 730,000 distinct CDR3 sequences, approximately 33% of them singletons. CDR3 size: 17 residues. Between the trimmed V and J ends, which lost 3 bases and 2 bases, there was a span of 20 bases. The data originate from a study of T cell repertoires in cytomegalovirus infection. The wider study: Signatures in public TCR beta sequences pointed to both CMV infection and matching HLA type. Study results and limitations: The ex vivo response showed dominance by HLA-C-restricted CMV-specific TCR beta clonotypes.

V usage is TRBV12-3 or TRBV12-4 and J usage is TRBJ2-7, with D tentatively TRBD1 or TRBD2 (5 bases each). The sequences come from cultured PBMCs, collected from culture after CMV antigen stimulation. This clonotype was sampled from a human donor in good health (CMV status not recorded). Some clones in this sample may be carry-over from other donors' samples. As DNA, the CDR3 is TGTGCCAGCAGTTTGGGCCCTTCGGGGACCCCCCCCTACGAGCAGTACTTC. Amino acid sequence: CASSLGPSGTPPYEQYF.